A few counts support the clone carrying this T cell receptor beta chain. Antigen specificity is unknown. V was cut by 6 bases and J by 4 bases, with 16 bases left in between. Germline loops: CDR1 MDHEN, CDR2 SYDVKM. The CDR3 length is 16 residues. The data stem from a study of blood T cells in healthy people across ages. Caucasian individuals from Russia who were healthy and aged roughly 6 to 95 acted as donors. Isolation per sample recovered at least 6 million PBMCs. The second PCR ran about 6 to 11 cycles with a sample-barcoded 5' primer and J-beta primers. Researchers report that a template-switch adaptor with 12 random nucleotides tagged each cDNA molecule. TCRdb fed the 5' RACE reads into MiXCR, producing one record per CDR3 protein. The sample carries about 970,000 distinct CDR3 sequences, roughly half recorded once. Study-wide results and caveats: While age rose, TCR beta diversity per million T cells dropped in a roughly linear way.

The sample consisted of blood. This TCR was sampled from a woman aged 55 to 70 in good health. The chain is built from TRBV28 and TRBJ1-6; D not certain. This CDR3 reads CASRYNGRLYNSPLHF. The CDR3 region has the DNA TGTGCCAGCAGGTACAACGGACGGCTTTATAATTCACCCCTCCACTTT.